This T cell receptor beta chain appears in the sequencing data of a study of CD8 T cells in ankylosing spondylitis. Study-wide results and limits: Some of these motif variants have turned up before, in reports on reactive arthritis synovial fluid and blood. Made up of several highly homologous variants, a TCR beta motif appeared characteristic of ankylosing spondylitis blood. Clones tied to disease were said to be significantly enriched in matched ankylosing spondylitis synovial fluid.

This clonotype was observed many times. Its specificity is unknown. In making TCR beta libraries, quantitative 5'-RACE with molecular barcodes was used. TCRdb analysed the 5' RACE reads with MiXCR anew, one entry per CDR3 protein. Of around 40,000 distinct CDR3 sequences in the sample, less than 3.5% are singletons; the top ten hold 4% to 5.5%. V was pared by 0 bases and J by 5 bases, with 7 bases of the junction left unmatched. CDR1 SGDLS and CDR2 YYNGEE come from the germline V gene. CDR3 size: 15 residues. The TCR comes from a male donor with ankylosing spondylitis or in good health (not recorded which). Input material: blood, either unsorted or a sorted T cell fraction (not recorded which). The chain combines TRBV9 with TRBJ2-5; TRBD2 matches at 7 bases. The CDR3 sequence: CASSVGGTTPETQYF. The DNA for the CDR3 is TGTGCCAGCAGCGTAGGGGGGACTACCCCTGAGACCCAGTACTTC.